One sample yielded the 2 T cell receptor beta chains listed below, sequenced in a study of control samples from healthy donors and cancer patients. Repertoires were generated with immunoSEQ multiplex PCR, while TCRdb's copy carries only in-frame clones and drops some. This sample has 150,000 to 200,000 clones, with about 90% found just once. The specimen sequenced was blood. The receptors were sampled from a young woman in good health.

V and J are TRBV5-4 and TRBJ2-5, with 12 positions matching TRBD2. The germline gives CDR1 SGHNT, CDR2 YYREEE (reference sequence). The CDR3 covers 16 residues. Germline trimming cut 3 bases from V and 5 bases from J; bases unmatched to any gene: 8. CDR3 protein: CASSSRLAGEAETQYF. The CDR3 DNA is TGTGCCAGCAGCTCTCGACTAGCGGGGGAGGCGGAGACCCAGTACTTC.

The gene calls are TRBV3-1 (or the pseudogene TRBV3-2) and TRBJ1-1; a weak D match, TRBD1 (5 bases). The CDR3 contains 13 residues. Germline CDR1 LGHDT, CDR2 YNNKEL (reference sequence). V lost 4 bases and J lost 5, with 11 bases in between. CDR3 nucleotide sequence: TGTGCCAGCAGCCGATCCAAGGGGACTGAAGCTTTCTTT. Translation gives CASSRSKGTEAFF.